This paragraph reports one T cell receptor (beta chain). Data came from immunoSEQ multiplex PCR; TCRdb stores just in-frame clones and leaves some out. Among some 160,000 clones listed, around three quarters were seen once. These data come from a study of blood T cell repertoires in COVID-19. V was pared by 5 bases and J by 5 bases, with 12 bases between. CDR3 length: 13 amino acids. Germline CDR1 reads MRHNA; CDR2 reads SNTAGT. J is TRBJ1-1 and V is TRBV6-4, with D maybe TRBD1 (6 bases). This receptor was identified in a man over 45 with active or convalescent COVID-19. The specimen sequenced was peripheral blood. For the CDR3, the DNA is TGTGCCAGCAGTCCACGTAGGGGGACTGAAGCTTTCTTT. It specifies CASSPRRGTEAFF.